This record covers a single T cell receptor beta chain. Its target is unknown. Then a second PCR, running roughly 7 to 11 cycles, was carried out with a sample-barcoded 5' primer and a J-beta primer mix. Tagging of each cDNA molecule was performed by a template-switch adaptor with 12 random nucleotides. There were at least 2.5 million CDR3-containing paired-end reads obtained from each sample. One entry per CDR3 protein, called by TCRdb with MiXCR from the 5' RACE reads. The table lists over 700,000 distinct CDR3 sequences, about 53% of them singletons. This sample was included in a study of blood T cells in healthy people across ages. Isolation yielded PBMCs, at least 6.5 million per sample, in every case. Germline loops: CDR1 SNHLY, CDR2 FYNNEI. V lost 7 bases and J lost 1, with 11 bases in between. This CDR3 comprises 13 residues. Whole-study findings and limits: CMV status of donors was not determined, possibly confounding expanded clonotype changes.

The chain combines TRBV2 with TRBJ2-7; D might be TRBD2 (5 bases). Sequenced sample: blood. The TCR sequence derives from a man aged 80 or over in good health. CDR3 bases: TGTGCCAGCAAAGCGGACCGATCCTACGAGCAGTACTTC. As protein: CASKADRSYEQYF.